This T cell receptor (beta chain) was captured by sequencing in a study of regulatory and conventional T cells in RAG deficiency. Study conclusions and caveats: Omenn patients showed >80% Treg-Tconv overlap and shorter CDR3 lengths. Compared with controls, unique Treg TCR beta sequences dropped about 97-fold in Omenn syndrome and CID/AS.

Notes on this clone: Its antigen remains unidentified.

The ends were cut back, 0 bases at V and 0 bases at J, with 13 bases in the middle. The CDR3 is 17 residues long. Per germline, CDR1 SGHRS and CDR2 YFSETQ. Conventional CD4+ T cells were sorted from blood as CD25-low CD127-high cells. The assay was immunoSEQ multiplex PCR, and TCRdb's table has in-frame clones only and misses some. The sample includes around 23,000 clones, 90% to 95% of them seen just once. The sample was also linked to a second study, of regulatory T cells. This second report adds: The PCR used 52 TRBV and 13 TRBJ primers. In patients, unique TRB V-J pairs were restricted and V/J usage skewed, especially in Tregs.

Source material: CD4+ T cells sorted from blood. The clonotype comes from a human donor in good health. This chain uses TRBV5-1 with TRBJ2-4; D is tentatively TRBD1 or TRBD2 (5 bases each). The CDR3, as DNA: TGCGCCAGCAGCTTGGGAGGGGCGAATCTAGCCAAAAACATTCAGTACTTC. The encoded protein is CASSLGGANLAKNIQYF.